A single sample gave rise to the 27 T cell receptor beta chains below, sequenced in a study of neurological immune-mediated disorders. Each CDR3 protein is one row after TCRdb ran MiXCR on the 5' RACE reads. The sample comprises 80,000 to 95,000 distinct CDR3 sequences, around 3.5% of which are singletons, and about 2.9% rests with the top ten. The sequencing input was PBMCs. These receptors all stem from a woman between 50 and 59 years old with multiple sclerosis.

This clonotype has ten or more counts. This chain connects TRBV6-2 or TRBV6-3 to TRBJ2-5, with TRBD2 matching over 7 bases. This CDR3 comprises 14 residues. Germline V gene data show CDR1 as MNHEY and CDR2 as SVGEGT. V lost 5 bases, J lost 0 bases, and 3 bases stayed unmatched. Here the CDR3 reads CASSMRGNQETQYF. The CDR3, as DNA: TGTGCCAGCAGTATGCGGGGGAACCAAGAGACCCAGTACTTC.

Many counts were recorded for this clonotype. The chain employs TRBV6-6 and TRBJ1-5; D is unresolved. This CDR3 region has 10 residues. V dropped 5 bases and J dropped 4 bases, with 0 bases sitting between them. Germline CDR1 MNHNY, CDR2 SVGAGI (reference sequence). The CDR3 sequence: CASSNQPQHF. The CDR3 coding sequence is TGTGCCAGCAGTAATCAGCCCCAGCATTTT.

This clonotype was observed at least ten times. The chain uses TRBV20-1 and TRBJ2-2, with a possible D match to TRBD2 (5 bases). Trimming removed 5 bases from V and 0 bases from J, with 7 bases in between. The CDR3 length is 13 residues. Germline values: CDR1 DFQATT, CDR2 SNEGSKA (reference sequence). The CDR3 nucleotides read TGCAGTGCTCAGCGGTCGAACACCGGGGAGCTGTTTTTT. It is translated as CSAQRSNTGELFF.

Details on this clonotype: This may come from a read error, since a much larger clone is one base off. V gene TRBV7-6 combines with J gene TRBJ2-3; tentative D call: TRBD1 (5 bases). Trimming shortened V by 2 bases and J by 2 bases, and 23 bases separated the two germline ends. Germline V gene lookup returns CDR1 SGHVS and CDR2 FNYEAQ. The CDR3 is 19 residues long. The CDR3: CASSLNRRQKTYHTDTQYF. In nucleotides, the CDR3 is TGTGCCAGCAGCTTAAATCGTAGACAGAAAACTTATCACACAGATACGCAGTATTTT. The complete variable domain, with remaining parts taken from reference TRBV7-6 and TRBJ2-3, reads GAGVSQSPRYKVTKRGQDVALRCDPISGHVSLYWYRQALGQGPEFLTYFNYEAQQDKSGLPNDRFSAERPEGSISTLTIQRTEQRDSAMYRCASSLNRRQKTYHTDTQYFGPGTRLTVL.

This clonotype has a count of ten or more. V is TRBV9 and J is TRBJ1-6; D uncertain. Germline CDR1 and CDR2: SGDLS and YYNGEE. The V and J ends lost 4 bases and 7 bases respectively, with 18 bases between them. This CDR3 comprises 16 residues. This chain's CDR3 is CASSPYQRLDNSPLHF. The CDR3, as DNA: TGTGCCAGCAGCCCCTACCAGAGGTTAGACAATTCACCCCTCCACTTT.

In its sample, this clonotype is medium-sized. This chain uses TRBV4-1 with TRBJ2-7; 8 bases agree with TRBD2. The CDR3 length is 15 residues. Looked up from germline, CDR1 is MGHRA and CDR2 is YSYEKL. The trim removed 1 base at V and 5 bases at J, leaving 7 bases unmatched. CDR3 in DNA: TGCGCCAGCAGCCAAGTCCCAGCGGGGGTTGACGAGCAGTACTTC. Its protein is CASSQVPAGVDEQYF.

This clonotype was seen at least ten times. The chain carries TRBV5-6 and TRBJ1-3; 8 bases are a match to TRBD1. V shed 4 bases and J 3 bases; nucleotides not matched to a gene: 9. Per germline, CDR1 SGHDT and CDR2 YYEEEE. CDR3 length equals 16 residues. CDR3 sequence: CASSVIQGVGGNTIYF. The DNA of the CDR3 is TGTGCCAGCAGCGTGATACAGGGGGTTGGTGGAAACACCATATATTTT.

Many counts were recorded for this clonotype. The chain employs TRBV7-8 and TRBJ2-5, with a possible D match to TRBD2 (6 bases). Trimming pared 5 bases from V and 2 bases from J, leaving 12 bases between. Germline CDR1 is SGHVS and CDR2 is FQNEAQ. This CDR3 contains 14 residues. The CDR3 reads CASSRRGKQETQYF. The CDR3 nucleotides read TGTGCCAGCAGCAGACGGGGGAAGCAAGAGACCCAGTACTTC.

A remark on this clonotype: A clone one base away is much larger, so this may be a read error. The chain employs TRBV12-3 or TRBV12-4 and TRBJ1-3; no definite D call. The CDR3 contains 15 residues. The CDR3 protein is CASSLESYSGKTIYF. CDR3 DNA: TGTGCCAGCAGTTTAGAGTCCTACTCTGGAAAAACCATATATTTT.

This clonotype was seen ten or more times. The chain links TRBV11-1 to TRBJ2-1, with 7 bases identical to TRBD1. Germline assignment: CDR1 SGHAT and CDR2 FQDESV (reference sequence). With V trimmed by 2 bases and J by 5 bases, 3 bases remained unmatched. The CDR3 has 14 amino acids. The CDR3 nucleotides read TGTGCCAGCAGCTTAACCGGGACAGACAATGAGCAGTTCTTC. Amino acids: CASSLTGTDNEQFF.

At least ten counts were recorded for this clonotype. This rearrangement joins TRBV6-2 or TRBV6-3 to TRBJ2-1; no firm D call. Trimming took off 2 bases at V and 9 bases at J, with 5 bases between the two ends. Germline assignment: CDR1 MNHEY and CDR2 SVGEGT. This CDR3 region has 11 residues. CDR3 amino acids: CASSYGVEQFF. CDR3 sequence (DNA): TGTGCCAGCAGTTACGGTGTTGAGCAGTTCTTC.

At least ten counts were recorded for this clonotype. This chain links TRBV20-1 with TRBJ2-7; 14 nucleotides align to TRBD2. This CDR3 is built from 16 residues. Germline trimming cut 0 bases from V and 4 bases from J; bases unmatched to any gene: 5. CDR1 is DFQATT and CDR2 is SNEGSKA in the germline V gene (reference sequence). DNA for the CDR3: TGCAGTGCTAGAGACCCGACTAGCGGGGGGGCGTACGAGCAGTACTTC. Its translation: CSARDPTSGGAYEQYF.

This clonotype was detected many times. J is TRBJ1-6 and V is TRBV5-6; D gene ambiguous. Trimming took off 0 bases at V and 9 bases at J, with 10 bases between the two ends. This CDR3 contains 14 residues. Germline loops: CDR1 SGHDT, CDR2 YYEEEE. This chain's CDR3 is CASSLVRDGSPLHF. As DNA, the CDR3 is TGTGCCAGCAGCTTGGTTAGGGATGGTTCACCCCTCCACTTT. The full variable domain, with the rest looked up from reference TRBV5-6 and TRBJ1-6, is DAGVTQSPTHLIKTRGQQVTLRCSPKSGHDTVSWYQQALGQGPQFIFQYYEEEERQRGNFPDRFSGHQFPNYSSELNVNALLLGDSALYLCASSLVRDGSPLHFGNGTRLTVT.

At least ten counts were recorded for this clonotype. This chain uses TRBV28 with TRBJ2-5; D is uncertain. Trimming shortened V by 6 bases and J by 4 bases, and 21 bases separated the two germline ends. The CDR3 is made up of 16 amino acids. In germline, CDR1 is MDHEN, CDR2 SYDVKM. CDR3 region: CASSSPHSSYGETQYF. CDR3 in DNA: TGTGCCAGCAGCTCCCCCCACAGTAGTTATGGAGAGACCCAGTACTTC.

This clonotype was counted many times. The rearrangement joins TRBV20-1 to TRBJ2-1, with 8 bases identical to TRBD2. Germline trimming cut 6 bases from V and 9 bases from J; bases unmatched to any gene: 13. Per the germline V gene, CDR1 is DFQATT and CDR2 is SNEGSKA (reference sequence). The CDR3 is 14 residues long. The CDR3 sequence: CSATPRFAGGEQFF. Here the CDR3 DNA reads TGCAGTGCCACCCCTAGGTTCGCGGGGGGTGAGCAGTTCTTC.

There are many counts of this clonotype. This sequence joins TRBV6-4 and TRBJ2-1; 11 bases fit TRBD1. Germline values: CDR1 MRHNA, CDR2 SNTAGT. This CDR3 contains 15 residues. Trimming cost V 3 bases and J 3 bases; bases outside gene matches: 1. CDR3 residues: CASSEGTGGYNEQFF. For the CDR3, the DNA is TGTGCCAGCAGTGAGGGGACAGGGGGCTACAATGAGCAGTTCTTC.

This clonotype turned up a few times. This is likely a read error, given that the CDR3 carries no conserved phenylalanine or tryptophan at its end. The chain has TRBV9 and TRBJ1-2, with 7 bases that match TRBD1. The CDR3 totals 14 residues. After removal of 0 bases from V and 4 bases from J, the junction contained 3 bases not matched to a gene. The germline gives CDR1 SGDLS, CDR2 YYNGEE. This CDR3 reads CASSVAQGGYGYTC. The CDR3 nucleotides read TGTGCCAGCAGCGTAGCCCAGGGGGGCTATGGCTACACCTGC.

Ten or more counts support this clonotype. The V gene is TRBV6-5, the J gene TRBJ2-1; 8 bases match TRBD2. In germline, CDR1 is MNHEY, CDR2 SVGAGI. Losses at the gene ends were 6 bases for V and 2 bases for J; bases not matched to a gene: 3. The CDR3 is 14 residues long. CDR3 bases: TGTGCCAGCAGAGACGGGGGGGCCTACAATGAGCAGTTCTTC. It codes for CASRDGGAYNEQFF.

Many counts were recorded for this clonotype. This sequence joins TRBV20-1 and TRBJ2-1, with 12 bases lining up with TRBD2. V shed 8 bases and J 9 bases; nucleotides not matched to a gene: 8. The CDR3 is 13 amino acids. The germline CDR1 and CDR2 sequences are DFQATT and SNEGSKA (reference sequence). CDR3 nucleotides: TGCAGTAACCTAGCGGGGGGGCCCGCTGAGCAGTTCTTC. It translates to CSNLAGGPAEQFF.

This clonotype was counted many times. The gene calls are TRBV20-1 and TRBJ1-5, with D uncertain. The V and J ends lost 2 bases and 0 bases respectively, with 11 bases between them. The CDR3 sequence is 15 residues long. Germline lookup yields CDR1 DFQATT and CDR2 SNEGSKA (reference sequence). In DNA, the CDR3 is TGCAGTGCTAGACCTACTAGGTATAGCAATCAGCCCCAGCATTTT. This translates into CSARPTRYSNQPQHF.

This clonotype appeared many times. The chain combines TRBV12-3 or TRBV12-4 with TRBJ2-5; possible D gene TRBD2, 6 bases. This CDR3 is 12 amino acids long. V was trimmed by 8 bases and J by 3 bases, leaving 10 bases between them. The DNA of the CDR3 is TGTGCCAGCGACGGAGGGGAAGAGACCCAGTACTTC. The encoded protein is CASDGGEETQYF.

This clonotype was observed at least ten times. The CDR3 bases are TGTGCCAGCAGGAAAACAGAATACTATGGCTACACCTTC. The encoded protein is CASRKTEYYGYTF. The chain combines TRBV2 with TRBJ1-2; D remains unclear. The CDR3 is 13 amino acids. Per the germline V gene, CDR1 is SNHLY and CDR2 is FYNNEI. The germline V and J ends were trimmed by 6 bases and 3 bases, with 11 bases remaining between them. The full variable domain, in which reference TRBV2 and TRBJ1-2 provide the parts outside the CDR3, is EPEVTQTPSHQVTQMGQEVILRCVPISNHLYFYWYRQILGQKVEFLVSFYNNEISEKSEIFDDQFSVERPDGSNFTLKIRSTKLEDSAMYFCASRKTEYYGYTFGSGTRLTVV.

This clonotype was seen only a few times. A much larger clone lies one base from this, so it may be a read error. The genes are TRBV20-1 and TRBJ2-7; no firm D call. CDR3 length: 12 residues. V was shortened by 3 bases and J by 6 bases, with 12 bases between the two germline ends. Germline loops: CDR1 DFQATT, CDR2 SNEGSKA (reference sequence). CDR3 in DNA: TGCAGTGCTAGTACCCAGTTGGGCGAGCAGTACTTC. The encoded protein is CSASTQLGEQYF.

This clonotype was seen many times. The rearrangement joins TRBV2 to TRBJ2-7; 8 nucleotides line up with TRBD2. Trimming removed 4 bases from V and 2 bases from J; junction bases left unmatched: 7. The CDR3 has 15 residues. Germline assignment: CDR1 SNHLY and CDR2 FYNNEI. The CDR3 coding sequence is TGTGCCAGCAGTGGGCGGGGGGTGAACGCCTACGAGCAGTACTTC. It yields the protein CASSGRGVNAYEQYF.

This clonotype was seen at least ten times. The CDR3 loop reads CASTRTDNEAFF. The CDR3 coding sequence is TGTGCCAGCACTAGGACAGATAATGAAGCTTTCTTT. V is TRBV2 and J is TRBJ1-1; D possibly corresponds to TRBD1 (6 bases). V was cut by 7 bases and J by 7 bases, with 13 bases left in between. This CDR3 region has 12 residues. Germline-derived CDR1 and CDR2 are SNHLY and FYNNEI.

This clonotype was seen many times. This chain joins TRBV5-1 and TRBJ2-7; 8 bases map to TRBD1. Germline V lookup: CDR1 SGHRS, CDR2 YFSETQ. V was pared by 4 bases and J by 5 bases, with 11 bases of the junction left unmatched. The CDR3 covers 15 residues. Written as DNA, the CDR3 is TGCGCCAGCAGCCCCGCCCGGACAGGGAGCAACGAGCAGTACTTC. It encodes CASSPARTGSNEQYF.

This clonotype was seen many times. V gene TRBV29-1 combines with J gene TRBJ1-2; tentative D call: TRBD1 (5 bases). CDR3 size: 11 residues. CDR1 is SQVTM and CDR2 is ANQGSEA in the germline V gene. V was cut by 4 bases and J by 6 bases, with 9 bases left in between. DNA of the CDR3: TGCAGCGTTGTCGGGACGGATGGCTACACCTTC. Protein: CSVVGTDGYTF.